This T cell receptor beta chain was found in a study of blood T cell repertoires in COVID-19. The CDR3 extends over 15 amino acids. The ends lost 6 bases at V and 2 bases at J; junction bases unmatched: 8. Germline V lookup: CDR1 LNHDA, CDR2 SQIVND (reference sequence). In the original workflow: Estimation of nucleated cell counts was performed using reference gene primer amplification. TCRdb keeps only in-frame clones here, not all; method: immunoSEQ multiplex PCR. For V, J and clone size, that table is used; D and trimming come from the DNA. In the table there are approximately 180,000 clones, 80% to 90% of which are singletons.

The sequencing input was peripheral blood. The sequence was collected from a man between 60 and 70 years old with acute or convalescent COVID-19. V gene TRBV19 combines with J gene TRBJ2-3; the match to TRBD2 covers 7 bases. For the CDR3, the DNA is TGTGCCAGTAGACCCACTAGCGCGAACACAGATACGCAGTATTTT. Amino acid sequence: CASRPTSANTDTQYF.